What follows are 32 T cell receptor delta chains derived from one specimen sequenced in a study of gamma-delta T cells after stem cell transplantation. TCRdb made new clone calls on the RT-PCR reads using CATT. The data hold over 450 delta-chain clones, with approximately 44% observed a single time. The sequenced sample consisted of gamma-delta T cells. These receptors all stem from a human donor. It is not recorded whose cells these are; they may come from a transplant donor.

Comment on this clone: This is likely an artifact of a read error, given a far larger clone one base away. The rearrangement joins TRDV2 to TRDJ1; 10 bases line up with TRDD3. V trimming: 2 bases; J trimming: 1 base; junction bases outside the gene matches: 12. The CDR3 loop spans 18 amino acids. The germline V gene encodes CDR1 GEAIGNYY and CDR2 EKD. CDR3: CACDITPYWGMRTDKLIF. CDR3 sequence (DNA): TGTGCCTGTGACATCACCCCCTACTGGGGGATGCGCACCGATAAACTCATCTTT.

On this clone: This sequence is one base from a far larger clone and is likely a read error. The chain joins TRDV3 to TRDJ1, with D unclear. This CDR3 is 16 amino acids long. The ends were cut back, 5 bases at V and 4 bases at J, with 26 bases in the middle. Germline CDR1 is TVYSNPD and CDR2 is GDNSRS (reference sequence). CDR3 sequence: CAAKRSPATGHDKLIF. CDR3 coding DNA: TGTGCCGCAAAAAGGTCCCCTGCCACGGGCCACGATAAACTCATCTTT.

The sample holds a few counts of this clone. This rearrangement joins TRDV1 to TRDJ1; no firm D call. This CDR3 comprises 15 residues. V lost 2 bases to trimming and J lost 1 base, with 11 bases between them. From germline, CDR1 is TSWWSYY and CDR2 QGS. DNA for the CDR3: TGTGCTCTTGGGGAATTTGCTGAGCCCACCGATAAACTCATCTTT. It encodes CALGEFAEPTDKLIF.

This clone was counted a few times. J is TRDJ1 and V is TRDV3; D is possibly TRDD2 or TRDD3 (6 bases each). The CDR3 is 18 residues long. Germline loops: CDR1 TVYSNPD, CDR2 GDNSRS (reference sequence). Trimming shortened V by 2 bases and J by 3 bases, and 28 bases separated the two germline ends. The CDR3: CAFPSHGTGMSVADKLIF. The CDR3, as DNA: TGTGCCTTTCCTTCCCACGGAACTGGGATGAGCGTGGCCGATAAACTCATCTTT.

This chain connects TRDV1 to TRDJ1, with 13 bases aligning to TRDD3. Unmatched junction bases numbered 14, after V lost 4 bases and J lost 3 bases. Germline V CDR1 and CDR2: TSWWSYY, QGS. The length of the CDR3 is 19 residues. The CDR3 nucleotides read TGTGCTCTTGGGGTCCCCGGGACTGGGGGATACGGGAGGGCCGATAAACTCATCTTT. Amino acids: CALGVPGTGGYGRADKLIF.

This clone came up a few times. Given a far larger clone just one base away, this is likely a sequencing read error. The chain joins TRDV2 to TRDJ1; 13 bases align to TRDD3. CDR3 length: 18 residues. With V trimmed by 2 bases and J by 1 base, 9 bases remained unmatched. The germline V gene has CDR1 GEAIGNYY and CDR2 EKD. The CDR3 DNA is TGTGCCTGTGACATCATCCCCTACTGGGGGATACGCACCGATAAACTCATCTTT. Translated, it gives CACDIIPYWGIRTDKLIF.

This clone showed up just a few times. The same CDR3 is also encoded by other DNA sequences in this sample. The rearrangement joins TRDV3 to TRDJ2; 12 bases match TRDD3. Per the germline V gene, CDR1 is TVYSNPD and CDR2 is GDNSRS (reference sequence). Unmatched junction bases numbered 18, after V lost 2 bases and J lost 2 bases. The length of the CDR3 is 20 residues. CDR3 loop: CAFGGLGYWGILALTAQLFF. The CDR3 DNA follows: TGTGCCTTTGGGGGTTTAGGTTACTGGGGGATACTAGCCTTGACAGCACAACTCTTCTTT.

This clone was detected only a few times. A much larger clone differs from this one at a single base, so this may be a read error. The sample has other DNA sequences that encode this CDR3 too. This chain uses TRDV1 with TRDJ1; the D is unclear. Trimming cost V 0 bases and J 0 bases, with 14 bases left between them. The CDR3 runs to 17 residues. CDR1 and CDR2 (germline): TSWWSYY, QGS. The CDR3 loop is CALGELELRVYTDKLIF. The CDR3, as DNA: TGTGCTCTTGGGGAACTCGAGCTGAGGGTGTACACCGATAAACTCATCTTT.

By sample fraction, this clone is large. The V and J genes are TRDV3 and TRDJ1, with TRDD3 identical over 9 bases. The CDR3 runs to 15 residues. After removal of 3 bases from V and 3 bases from J, the junction contained 11 bases not matched to a gene. Germline CDR1 and CDR2: TVYSNPD and GDNSRS (reference sequence). CDR3 region: CAFSPPWGISDKLIF. The CDR3, as DNA: TGTGCCTTCTCCCCCCCCTGGGGGATCTCCGATAAACTCATCTTT.

This clone was counted between two and nine times. The chain couples TRDV2 to TRDJ1, with TRDD3 matching 7 bases. V gave up 5 bases and J gave up 0 bases; unmatched junction bases: 17. CDR3 length: 18 amino acids. Germline CDR1 is GEAIGNYY and CDR2 is EKD. CDR3 nucleotides: TGTGCCTGTGGAGGTCTGGGGGTACTACCGAGCCACACCGATAAACTCATCTTT. Its translation is CACGGLGVLPSHTDKLIF.

This clone was counted only a few times. This may be a read error, as it is one base from a much larger clone. At the DNA level, this CDR3 is encoded by other sequences in the same sample as well. V gene TRDV1 combines with J gene TRDJ1, with D possibly called TRDD2 or TRDD3 (7 bases each). The CDR3 is 29 residues long. Germline values: CDR1 TSWWSYY, CDR2 QGS. Trimming took off 0 bases at V and 0 bases at J, with 50 bases between the two ends. The CDR3 protein is CALGELGFFLRPPGGWMGVGTSYTDKLIF. Written as DNA, the CDR3 is TGTGCTCTTGGGGAACTGGGTTTCTTCCTAAGGCCGCCTGGGGGCTGGATGGGAGTAGGTACCTCCTACACCGATAAACTCATCTTT.

In regard to this clone: A read error likely explains this, since a far larger clone differs by one base. J is TRDJ1 and V is TRDV1; D gene unclear. Germline assignment: CDR1 TSWWSYY and CDR2 QGS. V shed 3 bases and J shed 0 bases, with 32 bases lying between them. The length of the CDR3 is 22 residues. CDR3: CALGDLRLVWFDTLDYTDKLIF. CDR3 nucleotides: TGTGCTCTTGGGGACTTACGGCTGGTTTGGTTTGACACTCTCGACTACACCGATAAACTCATCTTT.

This clone was counted between two and nine times. The chain links TRDV1 to TRDJ1; TRDD3 matches at 12 bases. The CDR3 is 21 amino acids. V dropped 4 bases and J dropped 1; count of bases not matched to a gene: 19. The germline gives CDR1 TSWWSYY, CDR2 QGS. This CDR3 reads CALGGPPVLGDTLLTTDKLIF. The CDR3 nucleotides are TGTGCTCTTGGGGGACCTCCGGTACTGGGGGATACCCTATTGACCACCGATAAACTCATCTTT.

Concerning this clone: This likely reflects a read error, since a far larger clone is one base away. The rearrangement uses TRDV1 and TRDJ1; unclear D gene. V was pared by 3 bases and J by 1 base, with 33 bases between. Germline-derived CDR1 and CDR2 are TSWWSYY and QGS. This CDR3 comprises 22 residues. The CDR3 reads CALGDLRLVWFDTPDCTDKLIF. DNA of the CDR3: TGTGCTCTTGGGGACTTACGGCTGGTTTGGTTTGACACTCCCGACTGCACCGATAAACTCATCTTT.

The rearrangement links TRDV1 to TRDJ1, with D perhaps matching TRDD3 (6 bases). The CDR3 has 21 amino acids. The V gene's germline CDR1 is TSWWSYY and CDR2 QGS. Trimming removed 3 bases from V and 1 base from J, with 30 bases in between. CDR3 in DNA: TGTGCTCTTGGGGAGTCGAAGGGGCTGGGGATTCGGTTTGGCCTCACCGATAAACTCATCTTT. It specifies CALGESKGLGIRFGLTDKLIF.

This chain uses TRDV2 with TRDJ1, with 9 bases aligning to TRDD3. The CDR3 runs 17 residues. Germline V gene data show CDR1 as GEAIGNYY and CDR2 as EKD. J gave up 0 bases and V 0 bases, and 7 bases lay outside the gene matches. Here the CDR3 reads CACDTITGGPDTDKLIF. Here the CDR3 DNA reads TGTGCCTGTGACACCATTACTGGGGGACCCGACACCGATAAACTCATCTTT.

Remarks on this clone: Other DNA sequences in the sample encode the same CDR3. V and J are TRDV1 and TRDJ1; D unclear. The V end was cut by 0 bases, the J end by 0 bases, with 14 bases between. Germline V lookup: CDR1 TSWWSYY, CDR2 QGS. The CDR3 spans 17 residues. The CDR3 protein is CALGELELRVYTDKLIF. The CDR3 DNA sequence: TGTGCTCTTGGGGAACTCGAGCTTAGGGTGTACACCGATAAACTCATCTTT.

With respect to this clone: Given a much more abundant clone one base away, this may be a read error. The sample contains more than one DNA sequence encoding this CDR3. The rearrangement joins TRDV1 to TRDJ1; D possibly corresponds to TRDD3 (5 bases). Germline loops: CDR1 TSWWSYY, CDR2 QGS. The length of the CDR3 is 15 residues. CDR3 nucleotides: TGTGCCCTTGGGGCCAGTACGTTCCCTACCGATAAACTCATCTTT. Its translation: CALGASTFPTDKLIF.

By frequency in the sample, this clone is large (0.1 to 1%). V is TRDV1 and J is TRDJ1, with TRDD3 matching over 8 bases. The ends lost 2 bases at V and 6 bases at J; junction bases unmatched: 26. This CDR3 spans 21 amino acids. Germline V gene lookup returns CDR1 TSWWSYY and CDR2 QGS. CDR3 DNA: TGTGCTCTTGGGGAAATTCCTTTCCCCACACTTCTGTACTGGGGGGACAATAAACTCATCTTT. Its protein product is CALGEIPFPTLLYWGDNKLIF.

With respect to this clone: A read error may be the cause here, since a much bigger clone is one base away. This chain links TRDV1 with TRDJ1; D remains ambiguous. Germline V gives CDR1 TSWWSYY, CDR2 QGS. This CDR3 is 20 amino acids long. The V gene lost 3 bases and the J gene lost 0 bases, with 26 bases spanning the gap. CDR3 DNA: TGTGCTCTTGGGGATTTTTGGCCCGTCTGGTTGCTCGGGTACACCGATAAACTCATCTTT. This gives the protein CALGDFWPVWLLGYTDKLIF.

Comments on this clone: Its ends do not fully match the called genes, so a read error is possible. Distinct nucleotide sequences in the sample also encode this CDR3. This sequence joins TRDV2 and TRDJ1, with D unclear. Germline V gene sequence: CDR1 GEAIGNYY, CDR2 EKD. This CDR3 comprises 16 residues. The CDR3 is CACDTGGHPYTDKLIF. As DNA, the CDR3 is TGTGCATGTGACACCGGAGGTCATCCGTACACCGATAAACTCATCTTT.

Of note for this clone: A far larger clone is one base from this, pointing to a likely read error. This sample includes further DNA sequences coding for the same CDR3. The chain links TRDV1 to TRDJ1, with no clear D. CDR3 size: 22 residues. V was clipped by 3 bases and J by 0 bases, with 32 bases between them. Per the germline V gene, CDR1 is TSWWSYY and CDR2 is QGS. The CDR3: CALGDLRLVWFDTPDYTDKLIF. The CDR3 bases are TGTGCTCTTGGGGACTTACGTCTGGTTTGGTTTGACACTCCCGACTACACCGATAAACTCATCTTT.

Remarks on this clone: A far larger clone is a single base away, which makes a read error likely. This chain uses TRDV3 with TRDJ1, with D possibly TRDD3 on 9 matching bases. Per germline, CDR1 TVYSNPD and CDR2 GDNSRS (reference sequence). This CDR3 comprises 21 residues. The CDR3 coding sequence is TGTGCCTCTGTCTACCTTCCTAAACCGGACTGGGGGACCGTGTACACCGAGAAACTCATCTTT. As protein: CASVYLPKPDWGTVYTEKLIF.

This chain uses TRDV1 with TRDJ1, with 10 bases lining up with TRDD3. The CDR3 spans 21 residues. J gave up 4 bases and V 2 bases, and 22 bases lay outside the gene matches. The V gene's germline CDR1 is TSWWSYY and CDR2 QGS. In DNA form, the CDR3 reads TGTGCTCTTGGGGAAAACCCCTTTCCTTGGGGTTGGGGGATACTTGTCGATAAACTCATCTTT. Translated, it gives CALGENPFPWGWGILVDKLIF.

The V call is TRDV1, the J call TRDJ1, with TRDD2 identical over 7 bases. Trimming cost V 0 bases and J 1 base; bases outside gene matches: 14. Germline lookup yields CDR1 TSWWSYY and CDR2 QGS. This CDR3 is 19 amino acids long. CDR3 coding DNA: TGTGCTCTTGGGGAACTCACTACCTTCCTCGCTAAGGGCACCGATAAACTCATCTTT. This gives the protein CALGELTTFLAKGTDKLIF.

About this clone: A read error may be the cause here, since a much bigger clone is one base away. The V and J genes are TRDV1 and TRDJ1, with D possibly being TRDD2 (5 bases). Germline assignment: CDR1 TSWWSYY and CDR2 QGS. The CDR3 extends over 21 amino acids. Trimming shortened V by 3 bases and J by 2 bases, and 31 bases separated the two germline ends. The CDR3 bases are TGTGCTCTTGGGGATCCTATAAGCCCCCCCTGGAGGATTCCCTCGACCGATAAACTCATCTTT. As protein: CALGDPISPPWRIPSTDKLIF.

There are a few counts of this clone. The chain links TRDV1 to TRDJ1; D is possibly TRDD3 (6 bases). Deletions cut 3 bases from V and 0 bases from J, with 38 bases between. This CDR3 comprises 24 residues. Germline CDR1 reads TSWWSYY; CDR2 reads QGS. This chain's CDR3 is CALGDPGGLVLYDTPWWYTDKLIF. The CDR3 DNA reads as TGTGCTCTTGGGGACCCCGGGGGCCTTGTTCTCTACGATACGCCTTGGTGGTACACCGATAAACTCATCTTT.

A remark on this clone: This may be a read error, as it is one base from a much larger clone. The J gene is TRDJ1, the V gene TRDV1; 8 positions match TRDD3. The junction had 30 bases not matched to a gene; V was cut back by 3 bases and J by 0 bases. The CDR3 has 24 amino acids. Germline CDR1 TSWWSYY, CDR2 QGS. CDR3 region: CALGDASTPTHLVWGILNTDKLIF. In DNA, the CDR3 is TGTGCTCTTGGGGACGCCTCGACGCCTACACATCTCGTGTGGGGGATCCTTAACACCGATAAACTCATCTTT.

CDR3 nucleotides: TGTGCTCTTGGGGACTTACGGCTGGCTTGGTTTGACACTCCCGACTACAGCGATAAACTCATCTTT. Translation: CALGDLRLAWFDTPDYSDKLIF. The chain couples TRDV1 to TRDJ1; D uncertain. The CDR3 runs 22 residues. Per the germline V gene, CDR1 is TSWWSYY and CDR2 is QGS. V dropped 3 bases and J dropped 4 bases, with 36 bases sitting between them.

For this clone: It differs at one base from a far larger clone, so likely a read error. V is TRDV1 and J is TRDJ1; no reliable D call. The CDR3 covers 22 residues. Germline values: CDR1 TSWWSYY, CDR2 QGS. The CDR3 sequence: CALGDLRLVWFDTPDYTNKLIF. The CDR3 coding sequence is TGTGCTCTTGGGGACTTACGGCTGGTTTGGTTTGACACTCCCGACTACACCAATAAACTCATCTTT.

In the case of this clone: This probably arose from a read error, given a far larger clone one base away. Other DNA sequences within the sample encode an identical CDR3. The V and J genes are TRDV1 and TRDJ1, with 11 bases matching TRDD3. From germline, CDR1 is TSWWSYY and CDR2 QGS. The CDR3 sequence is 21 residues long. CDR3 residues: CALGEDDWDRLGDRCTDKLIF. The CDR3 region has the DNA TGTGCTCTTGGGGAAGACGATTGGGACCGACTGGGGGATAGGTGCACCGACAAACTCATCTTT.

This clone is judged large. This chain connects TRDV1 to TRDJ1, with 12 bases lining up with TRDD3. CDR1 and CDR2 (germline): TSWWSYY, QGS. V dropped 1 base and J dropped 4; count of bases not matched to a gene: 19. The CDR3 contains 21 residues. CDR3 nucleotide sequence: TGTGCTCTTGGGGAACCCTTCCTACCCCTCCTTACTGGGGGATACCTCGATAAACTCATCTTT. Protein: CALGEPFLPLLTGGYLDKLIF.